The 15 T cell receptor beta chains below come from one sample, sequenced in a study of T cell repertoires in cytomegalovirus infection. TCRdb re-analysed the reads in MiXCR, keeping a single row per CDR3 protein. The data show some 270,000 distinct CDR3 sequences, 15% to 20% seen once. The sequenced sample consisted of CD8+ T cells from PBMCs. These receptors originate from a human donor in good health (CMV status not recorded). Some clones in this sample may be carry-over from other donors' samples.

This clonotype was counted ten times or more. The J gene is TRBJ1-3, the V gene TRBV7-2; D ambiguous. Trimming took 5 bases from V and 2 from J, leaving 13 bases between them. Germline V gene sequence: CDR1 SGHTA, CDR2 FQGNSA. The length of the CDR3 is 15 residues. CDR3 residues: CASSPPVSPGNTIYF. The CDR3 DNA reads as TGTGCCAGCAGCCCCCCGGTTAGCCCTGGAAACACCATATATTTT.

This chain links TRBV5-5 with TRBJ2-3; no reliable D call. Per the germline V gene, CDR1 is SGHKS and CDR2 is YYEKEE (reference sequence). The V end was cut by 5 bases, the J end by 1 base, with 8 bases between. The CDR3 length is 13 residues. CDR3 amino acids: CASSRTGTDTQYF. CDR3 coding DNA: TGTGCCAGCAGTCGGACGGGCACAGATACGCAGTATTTT. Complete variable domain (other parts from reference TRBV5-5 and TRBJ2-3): DAGVTQSPTHLIKTRGQQVTLRCSPISGHKSVSWYQQVLGQGPQFIFQYYEKEERGRGNFPDRFSARQFPNYSSELNVNALLLGDSALYLCASSRTGTDTQYFGPGTRLTVL.

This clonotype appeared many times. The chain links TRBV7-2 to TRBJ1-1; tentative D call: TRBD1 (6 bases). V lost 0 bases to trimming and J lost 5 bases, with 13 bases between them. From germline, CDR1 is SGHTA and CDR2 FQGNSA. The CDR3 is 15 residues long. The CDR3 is CASSLASRGFTEAFF. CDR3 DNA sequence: TGTGCCAGCAGCTTAGCGTCCAGGGGTTTTACTGAAGCTTTCTTT.

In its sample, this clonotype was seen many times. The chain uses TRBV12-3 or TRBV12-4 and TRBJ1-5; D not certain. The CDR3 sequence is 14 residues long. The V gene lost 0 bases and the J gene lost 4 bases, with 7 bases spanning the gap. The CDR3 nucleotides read TGTGCCAGCAGTTTAGCAACAGCGAATCAGCCCCAGCATTTT. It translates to CASSLATANQPQHF.

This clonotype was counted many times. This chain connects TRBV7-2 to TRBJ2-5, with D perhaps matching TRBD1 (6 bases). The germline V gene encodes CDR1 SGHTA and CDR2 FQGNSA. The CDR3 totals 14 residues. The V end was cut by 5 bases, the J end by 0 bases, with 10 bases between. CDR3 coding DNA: TGTGCCAGCAGCCCCACAGGGTACCAAGAGACCCAGTACTTC. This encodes CASSPTGYQETQYF.

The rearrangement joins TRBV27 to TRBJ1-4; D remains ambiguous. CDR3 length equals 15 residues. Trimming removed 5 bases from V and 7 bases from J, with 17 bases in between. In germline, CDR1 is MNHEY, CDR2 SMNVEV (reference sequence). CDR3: CASSTYTGSSEKLFF. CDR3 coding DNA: TGTGCCAGCAGTACCTACACGGGGTCGTCTGAAAAACTGTTTTTT. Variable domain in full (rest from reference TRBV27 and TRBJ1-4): EAQVTQNPRYLITVTGKKLTVTCSQNMNHEYMSWYRQDPGLGLRQIYYSMNVEVTDKGDVPEGYKVSRKEKRNFPLILESPSPNQTSLYFCASSTYTGSSEKLFFGSGTQLSVL.

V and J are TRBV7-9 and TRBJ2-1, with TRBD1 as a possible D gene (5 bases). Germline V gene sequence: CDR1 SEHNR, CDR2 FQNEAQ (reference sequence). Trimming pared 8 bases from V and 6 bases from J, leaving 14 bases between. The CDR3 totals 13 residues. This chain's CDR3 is CASDQGTFNEQFF. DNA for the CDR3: TGTGCCAGCGACCAGGGAACTTTCAATGAGCAGTTCTTC.

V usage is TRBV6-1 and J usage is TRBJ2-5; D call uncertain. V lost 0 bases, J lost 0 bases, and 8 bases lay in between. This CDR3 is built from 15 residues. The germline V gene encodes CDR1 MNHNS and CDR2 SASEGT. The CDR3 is CASSEASRYQETQYF. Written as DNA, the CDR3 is TGTGCCAGCAGTGAAGCGTCCAGGTACCAAGAGACCCAGTACTTC.

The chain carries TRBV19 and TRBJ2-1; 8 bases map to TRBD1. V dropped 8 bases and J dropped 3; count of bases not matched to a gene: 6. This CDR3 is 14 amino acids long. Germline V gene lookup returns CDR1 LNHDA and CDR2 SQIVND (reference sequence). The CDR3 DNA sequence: TGTGCCAGTCGAACAGGGGGACGCTACAATGAGCAGTTCTTC. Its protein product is CASRTGGRYNEQFF.

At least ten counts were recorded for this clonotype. In nucleotides, the CDR3 is TGTGCCAGCAGTTTATTGCCGGGATCGAGAGATGAAAAACTGTTTTTT. It codes for CASSLLPGSRDEKLFF. The chain couples TRBV28 to TRBJ1-4; D is undetermined. The V gene's germline CDR1 is MDHEN and CDR2 SYDVKM. There are 16 residues in the CDR3. Trimming took off 1 base at V and 6 bases at J, with 15 bases between the two ends.

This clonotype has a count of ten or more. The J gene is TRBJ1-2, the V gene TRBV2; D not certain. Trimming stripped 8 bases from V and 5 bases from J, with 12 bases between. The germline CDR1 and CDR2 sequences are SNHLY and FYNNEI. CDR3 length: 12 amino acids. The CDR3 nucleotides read TGTGCCAGCGGGAACAGCCTGTATGGCTACACCTTC. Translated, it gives CASGNSLYGYTF.

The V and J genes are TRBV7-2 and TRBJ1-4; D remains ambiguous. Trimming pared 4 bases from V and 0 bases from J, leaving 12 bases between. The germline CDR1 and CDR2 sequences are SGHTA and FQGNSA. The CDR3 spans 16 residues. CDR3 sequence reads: CASSYTAGATNEKLFF. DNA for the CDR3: TGTGCCAGCAGCTACACCGCAGGTGCAACTAATGAAAAACTGTTTTTT.

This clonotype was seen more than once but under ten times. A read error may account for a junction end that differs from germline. The chain's CDR3 is CSVGRIGLQGTQYF. In nucleotides, the CDR3 is TGCAGCGTTGGAAGGATAGGGCTCCAAGGGACCCAGTACTTC. The rearrangement joins TRBV29-1 to TRBJ2-5, with D unresolved. The CDR3 consists of 14 residues. In germline, CDR1 is SQVTM, CDR2 ANQGSEA.

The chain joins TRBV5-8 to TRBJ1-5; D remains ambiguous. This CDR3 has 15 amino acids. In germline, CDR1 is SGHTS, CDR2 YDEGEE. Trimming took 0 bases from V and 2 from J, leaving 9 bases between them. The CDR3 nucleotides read TGTGCCAGCAGCTTGGAAGGGAGCGGCAATCAGCCCCAGCATTTT. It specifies CASSLEGSGNQPQHF.

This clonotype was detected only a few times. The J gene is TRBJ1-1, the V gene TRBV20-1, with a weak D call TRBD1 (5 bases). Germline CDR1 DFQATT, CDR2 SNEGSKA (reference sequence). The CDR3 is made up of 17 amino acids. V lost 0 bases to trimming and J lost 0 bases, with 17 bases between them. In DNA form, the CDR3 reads TGCAGTGCTAGAGATCGTGGGGGACGGGTAATGAACACTGAAGCTTTCTTT. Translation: CSARDRGGRVMNTEAFF.